Reported below is one TCR beta chain. This sample is drawn from a study of T cell changes during pregnancy in multiple sclerosis. Germline CDR1 and CDR2: MNHEY and SMNVEV (reference sequence). J lost 5 bases, V lost 4 bases, and 5 bases had no gene match. CDR3 length: 17 amino acids. Some clones are missing from TCRdb's copy, which holds only in-frame ones; the method was immunoSEQ multiplex PCR. The table includes around 36,000 clones, approximately 94% detected once. This receptor was taken from a female donor with multiple sclerosis, enrolled in a pregnancy study. This chain joins TRBV27 and TRBJ2-2, with 15 bases fitting TRBD2. The specimen was peripheral blood, collected before pregnancy. CDR3 in amino acids: CASSWTSGRAGTGELFF. In DNA form, the CDR3 reads TGTGCCAGCAGTTGGACTAGCGGGAGGGCAGGGACCGGGGAGCTGTTTTTT.